This T cell receptor (beta chain) originates from a study of Ad26.COV2.S vaccination and SARS-CoV-2 variants. Findings and caveats of the study: Total T cell responses were possibly underestimated by TCR breadth and depth analyses.

Profiling relied on immunoSEQ multiplex PCR, and the TCRdb table lists in-frame clones only, not all of them. The table shows around 300,000 clones, with roughly 89% occurring only once. Treatment given: roughly 20 received Ad26.COV2.S at low or high dose, single or two shots; roughly five received placebo; per-sample allocation not given. Samples came from day 63 after the first vaccine or placebo injection. Germline loops: CDR1 PRHDT, CDR2 FYEKMQ (reference sequence). This CDR3 comprises 18 residues. V lost 4 bases to trimming and J lost 2 bases, with 22 bases between them. Comments on this clone: Its antigen is undetermined.

This receptor was obtained from a person between 18 and 65 years old who received the Ad26.COV2.S COVID-19 vaccine or a placebo. This sequence joins TRBV13 and TRBJ2-3; possibly TRBD1 for D (5 bases). Sequencing was performed on peripheral blood, taken in a trial of Ad26.COV2.S vaccine versus placebo. The CDR3: CASSSGYPEVTLTDTQYF. CDR3 DNA sequence: TGTGCCAGCAGCTCAGGGTACCCGGAAGTTACCCTCACAGATACGCAGTATTTT.